This T cell receptor beta chain was sequenced for a study of shared clonotypes between healthy human individuals (dated by TCRdb to 2020 to 2021). About the study as a whole: Two women and a few men aged 18 to 49 years were included in the cohort. To estimate repertoire size and how much clonotypes are shared between individuals, the study performed deep sequencing of blood TCR repertoires from 4 to 6 healthy adults. Leukapheresis yielded between about 0.85 and 9 billion PBMCs per donor. To increase sequencing depth and limit assay-specific biases, TCR repertoire library preparation and sequencing were carried out by different laboratories using diverse techniques.

What the study reported, not specific to this receptor: Pairwise subsampling indicated that sequencing depth was expected to affect the degree of clonotype sharing among donors. Sampling was restricted to blood, and TCR repertoires in tissues likely differ from the TCR repertoires found in blood. Because the study included a small number of donors, the genetic and exposure-history diversity represented was limited.

The donors were healthy, HIV-negative adults with no recently reported acute infections or vaccinations. Only Caucasian adults living in Nashville, Tennessee, USA were represented among the donors. In the unsorted samples, roughly 90 million PBMCs were counted, and genomic DNA was extracted using the QIAamp DNA Blood Mini kit. Blood was obtained by leukapheresis, after which PBMCs were separated by Ficoll-Histopaque density gradient centrifugation and cryopreserved in liquid nitrogen vapor phase. This clone turned up a few times. Its specific antigen is unknown. Base qualities are not provided; no much larger clone lies one nucleotide away. Using the deep immunoSEQ assay, TCR CDR3 regions were amplified from genomic DNA by multiplex PCR. Extracted genomic DNA from each cell subset was distributed evenly across all wells of several immunoSEQ 96-well plates, and each plate was treated as a replicate. For unsorted PBMC, approximately 290 ng of genomic DNA, equivalent to about 30,000 T cell genomes, went into each replicate PCR. Ten immunoSEQ deep assay plates were used to sequence unsorted PBMC genomic DNA. The purified libraries were quantified using a Qubit 3.0 fluorometer, sized with a Bioanalyzer 2100, and then quantified again using the KAPA Library Quantification kit. Every immunoSEQ 96-well plate was sequenced on a separate single-read 150-cycle Illumina NextSeq 550 flow cell. From the authors' description of their analysis: Because the immunoSEQ output included only junctional sequences and no quality scores, the filtering could not be the same as the filtering used for full-length reads. Sequences were annotated with PyIR, a Python wrapper for IgBLAST v1.9, using IMGT germline references to assign V/J genes and CDR3. Any read was removed if the V/J assignment was weak (E-value above 1e-6), the CDR3 was missing, or the read contained stop codons, out-of-frame junctions, or ambiguous translated residues. V3J clonotypes were defined as sequences sharing an identical inferred V gene, J gene, and CDR3 amino acid sequence. To compute the percentage overlap between repertoires, the number of shared unique clonotypes was divided by the size of the smaller repertoire. Repertoire richness was assessed with RTK rarefaction, the Chao1 estimator, and Recon v2.1 estimates of unobserved clonotypes. As stored in TCRdb, this immuneACCESS dataset retains in-frame rearrangements with V and J assigned. A fraction of the clones does not appear; measured against another copy, unresolved V genes explain less than half of the discrepancy, and the remainder lacks a known reason. V, J and clone size derive from that table, while D and trimming were established from the DNA sequence. The sample yields more than 400,000 clones; around four fifths were counted once. Around 11% of the sample is in the top ten clones.

V loses 5 bases, J loses 6 bases, and the germline ends lie 16 bases apart. The CDR3 spans 15 residues, from the cysteine through the phenylalanine. Solely the CDR3 DNA is kept, with 45 bases framed from the first base. The germline V gene (reference sequence) supplies CDR1 SEHNR and CDR2 FQNEAQ. Sequencing was done on a sample of PBMCs. This receptor chain uses TRBV7-9 and TRBJ1-4; the D gene is possibly TRBD1, with 6 bases matching. The TCR comes from a woman aged 40 to 50 in good health. Some clones in this sample may be carry-over from other donors' samples. The CDR3 protein: CASSRSGGGDEKLFF. The sequence in DNA is TGTGCCAGCAGCAGATCCGGAGGGGGGGATGAAAAACTGTTTTTT. With the rest looked up from the reference TRBV7-9 and TRBJ1-4 genes rather than sequenced, the full variable domain is DTGVSQNPRHKITKRGQNVTFRCDPISEHNRLYWYRQTLGQGPEFLTYFQNEAQLEKSRLLSDRFSAERPKGSFSTLEIQRTEQGDSAMYLCASSRSGGGDEKLFFGSGTQLSVL.